This T cell receptor (beta chain) is drawn from a study of early T cells in non-severe SARS-CoV-2 infection. With V trimmed by 6 bases and J by 1 base, 5 bases remained unmatched. The CDR3 length is 16 residues. Germline CDR1 is DFQATT and CDR2 is SNEGSKA (reference sequence). This clonotype was seen more than once but under ten times. TCRdb redid the calling of the 5' RACE reads with MiXCR, one entry per CDR3 protein. In the table there are about 50,000 distinct CDR3 sequences, about a tenth of which are singletons. The receptor was derived from an adult who was a healthcare worker with PCR-confirmed SARS-CoV-2 infection or an uninfected control (not recorded which). The sequenced sample was whole blood. V is TRBV20-1 and J is TRBJ2-3; 15 bases fit TRBD2. DNA for the CDR3: TGCAGTGCCAGGACTAGCGGGAGGGCGGGCACAGATACGCAGTATTTT. Translating it yields CSARTSGRAGTDTQYF.